This passage covers 22 T cell receptor beta chains from one sample sequenced in a study of blood T cell repertoires in COVID-19. TCRdb's copy holds only in-frame clones and misses some; the assay was immunoSEQ multiplex PCR. The sample has some 200,000 clones, 85% to 90% seen once; the top ten hold around 3.2%. The sample taken for sequencing was PBMCs or T cells enriched from blood (not recorded which). Receptor source: a woman younger than 30 in a cohort exposed to, infected with or recovered from COVID-19 (not recorded which).

The chain recombines TRBV3-1 (or the pseudogene TRBV3-2) with TRBJ2-1; possibly TRBD1 for D (5 bases). The V gene lost 1 base and the J gene lost 8 bases, with 12 bases spanning the gap. The CDR3 consists of 14 residues. The germline V gene encodes CDR1 LGHDT and CDR2 YNNKEL (reference sequence). The CDR3 is CASSQGRDVDEQFF. The DNA for the CDR3 is TGTGCCAGCAGCCAAGGCAGGGATGTAGATGAGCAGTTCTTC.

This clone was detected only a few times. The V call is TRBV10-3, the J call TRBJ2-1, with D possibly being TRBD1 (6 bases). CDR1 is ENHRY, CDR2 SYGVKD, per germline. Between the trimmed V and J ends, which lost 6 bases and 4 bases, there was a span of 22 bases. This CDR3 is 17 amino acids long. CDR3 protein: CAISLLDRDKGYNEQFF. The CDR3 bases are TGTGCCATCAGCCTATTGGACCGGGACAAAGGTTACAATGAGCAGTTCTTC.

The rearrangement links TRBV11-3 to TRBJ1-6; D unresolved. The V and J ends lost 0 bases and 5 bases respectively, with 17 bases between them. The CDR3 runs 18 residues. Germline CDR1 reads SGHNT; CDR2 reads YENEEA. The CDR3: CASSLDPNTEKHNSPLHF. As DNA, the CDR3 is TGTGCCAGCAGCTTAGATCCTAACACGGAGAAACATAATTCACCCCTCCACTTT.

This clone has just a few counts. The rearrangement joins TRBV10-3 to TRBJ2-7; D possibly corresponds to TRBD2 (7 bases). V was pared by 10 bases and J by 1 base, with 23 bases between. CDR3 size: 16 residues. Germline assignment: CDR1 ENHRY and CDR2 SYGVKD. CDR3 in DNA: TGTGCCACCCGGAGGGGTGCGGGGGCCCAGTCCTACGAGCAGTACTTC. It specifies CATRRGAGAQSYEQYF.

The chain couples TRBV4-1 to TRBJ2-7; D gene uncertain. The V gene lost 2 bases and the J gene lost 2 bases, with 16 bases spanning the gap. Germline V gene lookup returns CDR1 MGHRA and CDR2 YSYEKL. The CDR3 contains 16 residues. In DNA, the CDR3 is TGCGCCAGCAGCCAAACTATGCTGGCAAGCGCCTACGAGCAGTACTTC. Protein product: CASSQTMLASAYEQYF.

This chain links TRBV7-9 with TRBJ1-1; no firm D call. This CDR3 contains 11 residues. Germline loops: CDR1 SEHNR, CDR2 FQNEAQ (reference sequence). V shed 9 bases and J shed 1 base, with 6 bases lying between them. CDR3 bases: TGTGCCAGTCACAGGAACACTGAAGCTTTCTTT. It translates to CASHRNTEAFF.

The genes are TRBV18 and TRBJ1-4; no reliable D call. The CDR3 loop spans 13 amino acids. Trimming removed 5 bases from V and 4 bases from J, with 8 bases in between. CDR1 and CDR2 (germline): KGHSH, LQKENI. In DNA, the CDR3 is TGTGCCAGCTCAGAAGGACTTAATGAAAAACTGTTTTTT. The encoded protein is CASSEGLNEKLFF.

The rearrangement uses TRBV11-2 and TRBJ2-4; tentatively, D is TRBD1 (7 bases). The V end was cut by 5 bases, the J end by 8 bases, with 19 bases between. CDR1 and CDR2 (germline): SGHAT, FQNNGV. This CDR3 contains 15 residues. The CDR3 loop reads CASSGDSGWVDIQYF. The CDR3 coding sequence is TGTGCCAGCAGCGGGGACAGCGGGTGGGTAGACATTCAGTACTTC.

The DNA of the CDR3 is TGTGCCAGCAGCCCTACAGGGGGTTTTTACAATGAGCAGTTCTTC. Translation: CASSPTGGFYNEQFF. V and J are TRBV3-1 (or the pseudogene TRBV3-2) and TRBJ2-1; 8 positions agree with TRBD1. V lost 4 bases, J lost 4 bases, and 6 bases stayed unmatched. CDR3 size: 15 residues. Germline V lookup: CDR1 LGHDT, CDR2 YNNKEL (reference sequence).

The chain joins TRBV18 to TRBJ2-3; the match to TRBD1 covers 7 bases. The V and J ends lost 6 bases and 1 base, in that order; junction bases with no gene match: 7. The CDR3 totals 15 residues. The germline V gene encodes CDR1 KGHSH and CDR2 LQKENI. The CDR3 is CASSITGTGTDTQYF. The CDR3 region has the DNA TGTGCCAGCTCGATTACAGGGACAGGCACAGATACGCAGTATTTT. The variable domain in full, completed from reference TRBV18 and TRBJ2-3, reads NAGVMQNPRHLVRRRGQEARLRCSPMKGHSHVYWYRQLPEEGLKFMVYLQKENIIDESGMPKERFSAEFPKEGPSILRIQQVVRGDSAAYFCASSITGTGTDTQYFGPGTRLTVL.

For the CDR3, the DNA is TGTGCCAGCTCACCTAGGACAGGGGAGAACACTGAAGCTTTCTTT. This encodes CASSPRTGENTEAFF. The rearrangement joins TRBV18 to TRBJ1-1, with 9 bases aligning to TRBD1. The CDR3 covers 15 residues. The V gene end was trimmed by 3 bases and the J gene end by 1 base; junction bases not matched to a gene: 3. From germline, CDR1 is KGHSH and CDR2 LQKENI.

This clone has just one count. The V gene is TRBV5-1, the J gene TRBJ2-5; perhaps TRBD1 as D (5 bases). Germline V gene data show CDR1 as SGHRS and CDR2 as YFSETQ. V was shortened by 0 bases and J by 4 bases, with 13 bases between the two germline ends. The CDR3 is 15 residues long. The CDR3 is CASSLAEQGVETQYF. The CDR3 DNA reads TGCGCCAGCAGCTTGGCCGAACAAGGGGTAGAGACCCAGTACTTC.

Concerning this clone: This specimen includes other DNA sequences encoding the same CDR3. The V and J genes are TRBV7-3 and TRBJ2-2; possible D gene TRBD1, 5 bases. The length of the CDR3 is 15 residues. The V end lost 1 base, the J end lost 1 base, and 7 bases lay between the germline ends. Germline V gives CDR1 SGHTA, CDR2 FQGTGA. The DNA of the CDR3 is TGTGCCAGCAGCTTAAATGGACAGAACACCGGGGAGCTGTTTTTT. It yields the protein CASSLNGQNTGELFF.

The chain employs TRBV6-4 and TRBJ1-2, with TRBD1 matching over 9 bases. The germline CDR1 and CDR2 sequences are MRHNA and SNTAGT. Trimming cost V 6 bases and J 2 bases; bases outside gene matches: 7. This CDR3 is built from 15 residues. The CDR3, as DNA: TGTGCCAGCAGGGGGGGACAGGGAGAGAACTATGGCTACACCTTC. Its protein product is CASRGGQGENYGYTF.

The chain joins TRBV27 to TRBJ2-7; 12 bases agree with TRBD2. Per germline, CDR1 MNHEY and CDR2 SMNVEV (reference sequence). There are 20 residues in the CDR3. V gave up 4 bases and J gave up 3 bases; unmatched junction bases: 19. The CDR3 loop reads CASSSPPTGGGLAGIYEQYF. DNA of the CDR3: TGTGCCAGCAGTTCGCCCCCGACAGGCGGTGGACTAGCGGGGATCTACGAGCAGTACTTC.

This sequence joins TRBV29-1 and TRBJ1-4, with D tentatively TRBD1 (6 bases). V was trimmed by 5 bases and J by 4 bases, leaving 17 bases between them. Germline V gene lookup returns CDR1 SQVTM and CDR2 ANQGSEA. The CDR3 is 15 residues long. Written as DNA, the CDR3 is TGCAGCGTTCGCGGGGGGGGCCACCTTAATGAAAAACTGTTTTTT. Its protein is CSVRGGGHLNEKLFF. Variable domain in full (rest from reference TRBV29-1 and TRBJ1-4): SAVISQKPSRDICQRGTSLTIQCQVDSQVTMMFWYRQQPGQSLTLIATANQGSEATYESGFVIDKFPISRPNLTFSTLTVSNMSPEDSSIYLCSVRGGGHLNEKLFFGSGTQLSVL.

The rearrangement joins TRBV27 to TRBJ1-6; D is perhaps TRBD1 (6 bases). Germline CDR1 reads MNHEY; CDR2 reads SMNVEV (reference sequence). This CDR3 spans 17 amino acids. V was trimmed by 5 bases and J by 0 bases, leaving 14 bases between them. The CDR3 nucleotides are TGTGCCAGCAGTCCCCGGACAGAAAGCTCCTATAATTCACCCCTCCACTTT. The encoded protein is CASSPRTESSYNSPLHF.

This sequence joins TRBV27 and TRBJ2-3, with 14 bases lining up with TRBD2. V trimming: 5 bases; J trimming: 0 bases; junction bases outside the gene matches: 7. The CDR3 is 18 amino acids. CDR1 is MNHEY and CDR2 is SMNVEV in the germline V gene (reference sequence). In nucleotides, the CDR3 is TGTGCCAGCAGTATGGGACTAGCGGGGGAGAGTAGCACAGATACGCAGTATTTT. Its protein product is CASSMGLAGESSTDTQYF.

The DNA of the CDR3 is TGTGCCAGCAGCCCGGGGGGCTGGAACATTCAGTACTTC. Translated, it gives CASSPGGWNIQYF. The chain combines TRBV9 with TRBJ2-4; tentatively, D is TRBD2 (7 bases). Trimming removed 4 bases at V and 7 bases at J, with 12 bases between. Looked up from germline, CDR1 is SGDLS and CDR2 is YYNGEE. This CDR3 has 13 residues.

The chain couples TRBV2 to TRBJ1-6; perhaps TRBD1 as D (5 bases). V was clipped by 5 bases and J by 7 bases, with 18 bases between them. The CDR3 consists of 16 residues. CDR1 is SNHLY, CDR2 FYNNEI, per germline. As DNA, the CDR3 is TGTGCCAGCAGTCTGGAGGGGCAGCTCGGGAATTCACCCCTCCACTTT. This encodes CASSLEGQLGNSPLHF.

The genes are TRBV4-1 and TRBJ1-1, with a possible D match to TRBD1 (5 bases). The CDR3 is made up of 14 amino acids. V lost 5 bases and J lost 1, with 11 bases in between. CDR1 and CDR2 (germline): MGHRA, YSYEKL. As DNA, the CDR3 is TGCGCCAGCAGCAAAACAGGTCAGAACACTGAAGCTTTCTTT. It encodes CASSKTGQNTEAFF.

This rearrangement joins TRBV12-3 or TRBV12-4 to TRBJ1-5; the match to TRBD1 covers 9 bases. There are 13 residues in the CDR3. The V gene end was trimmed by 6 bases and the J gene end by 4 bases; junction bases not matched to a gene: 1. The CDR3 is CASRGTGNQPQHF. CDR3 sequence (DNA): TGTGCCAGCAGAGGGACAGGGAATCAGCCCCAGCATTTT.